This paragraph reports one T cell receptor (beta chain). Profiling relied on immunoSEQ multiplex PCR, and the TCRdb table lists in-frame clones only, not all of them. The table has about 220,000 clones, around 85% seen once. These data are taken from a study of blood T cell repertoires in COVID-19. Across the study: The study drew acute and convalescent COVID-19 samples from the United States, Italy and Spain. PBMCs, B-cell-depleted T cells, or T cells were the source of the cDNA or gDNA that made up the material.

The sample taken for sequencing was peripheral blood. The source is a woman aged 25 to 39 who had recovered from COVID-19.

In DNA form, the CDR3 reads TGTGCCAGCAGCCCATGGGGGGTTGTTACCTACAATGAGCAGTTCTTC. Residues: CASSPWGVVTYNEQFF. The chain uses TRBV7-3 and TRBJ2-1; possible D gene TRBD2, 6 bases. This CDR3 has 16 amino acids. V dropped 5 bases and J dropped 2 bases, with 16 bases sitting between them. The germline V gene encodes CDR1 SGHTA and CDR2 FQGTGA.